This T cell receptor beta chain appears in the sequencing data of a study of shared clonotypes between healthy human individuals (dated by TCRdb to 2018 to 2020). Regarding the research as a whole: The cohort comprised two women and a few men aged 18 to 49 years. Libraries were prepared and TCR repertoires were sequenced by different laboratories using diverse techniques, in order to increase sequencing depth and limit assay-specific biases. For each donor, three plates each were used for CD4 naive and CD4 memory, two plates were used for CD8 naive, and one plate was used for CD8 memory. Blood TCR repertoires of a handful of healthy adults were deeply sequenced to estimate repertoire size and the extent of clonotype sharing between individuals. Per donor, leukapheresis produced somewhere between about 0.8 and 9 billion PBMCs.

From a lookup of the germline V gene, CDR1 and CDR2 are MDHEN and SYDVKM. The CDR3 runs 15 residues from the cysteine to the phenylalanine. This entry keeps only the CDR3 DNA: 45 bases, framed from base 1. Using the deep immunoSEQ assay, TCR CDR3 regions were amplified from genomic DNA by multiplex PCR. For each cell subset, the extracted genomic DNA was distributed evenly across all wells of several immunoSEQ 96-well plates, and each plate served as one replicate. Each replicate PCR for sorted subsets received roughly 0.2 ug genomic DNA, equal to around 32,000 T cell genomes. The purified libraries were quantified using a Qubit 3.0 fluorometer, sized with a Bioanalyzer 2100, and then quantified again using the KAPA Library Quantification kit. Every immunoSEQ 96-well plate was sequenced on a dedicated single-read 150-cycle Illumina NextSeq 550 flow cell. In the source study's methods: Because only junctional sequences without quality scores were contained in the immunoSEQ output, filtering matching that applied to full-length reads could not be performed. To assign V/J genes and CDR3, sequences were annotated against IMGT germline references using PyIR, a Python wrapper for IgBLAST v1.9. Reads with weak V/J assignments (E-value above 1e-6), missing CDR3, stop codons, out-of-frame junctions, or ambiguous translated residues were removed. V3J clonotypes were defined as sequences sharing the same inferred V gene, J gene, and CDR3 amino acid sequence. Percentage overlap between repertoires was calculated by dividing the number of shared unique clonotypes by the size of the smaller repertoire. RTK rarefaction, the Chao1 estimator, and Recon v2.1 estimates of unobserved clonotypes were used to assess repertoire richness. OLGA was used to compute generation probabilities for all TCRbeta clonotypes that the gDNA method yielded from several donors. TCRdb mirrors the immuneACCESS table, restricted to in-frame sequences. Some clones are absent from its copies; in checked studies, under half trace to an unresolved V gene, and the reason for the others is unknown. That table supplies the V and J calls and clone size; D and trimming were determined from the DNA. Present in this sample are hundreds of thousands of clones, approximately 96% of which were seen just once. About 0.12% of the sample is held by the ten biggest clonotypes.

Points on this clone: Its target antigen remains unknown. No base quality values were provided; no much bigger clone lies one nucleotide off.

What the study reported, not specific to this receptor: Across a few donors, about 4.5% of naive CD4, 3.5% of naive CD8, around 2.1% of memory CD4, and approximately 0.4% of memory CD8 clonotypes were shared. Pairwise subsampling indicated that sequencing depth was expected to affect the degree of clonotype sharing among donors. Sampling was limited to blood, and TCR repertoires in tissue likely differ from TCR repertoires in blood. Even with the large sequencing depth, rarefaction of the sorted-subset datasets indicated that sequencing was incomplete. Estimated clonotype richness was generally larger for naive than for memory subsets. The small number of donors limited the genetic and exposure-history diversity represented. Compared with non-shared clonotypes, clonotypes shared by all four sorted-subset donors had higher generation probabilities.

CD8 naive samples were obtained by positive selection for CCR7 among CD45RO-negative cells, yielding a CD45RA+CCR7+ population from which TemRA cells were excluded. Healthy HIV-negative adults with no recently reported acute infections or vaccinations were included as donors. Every donor was a Caucasian adult living in Nashville, Tennessee, USA. After blood collection by leukapheresis, PBMCs were isolated using Ficoll-Histopaque density gradient centrifugation and then cryopreserved in the vapor phase of liquid nitrogen. Analytical flow cytometry was used to check the purity and quantity of every magnetically sorted T cell population. Genomic DNA was isolated from each sorted fraction and quantified by UV absorbance on a Nanodrop 2000c.

Here the chain combines TRBV28 and TRBJ2-5, with 7 bases matching TRBD2. The end of the DNA aligns better with TRBJ2-7, so the J call may be wrong. Input material: naive CD8+ T cells sorted from blood. The label giving this sample's cell subset or site can be read as: CD45RA+CCR7+. The source is a woman aged 25 to 39 in good health. CDR3 protein: CASSPPPSGHYEQYF. At the DNA level, the sequence is TGTGCCAGCAGTCCGCCCCCTAGCGGACACTACGAGCAGTACTTC.